The rows below give T cell receptor beta chains drawn from one sample of a study of blood T cell repertoires in COVID-19. Sequencing used immunoSEQ multiplex PCR; TCRdb keeps in-frame clones, though not all of them. This sample has 150,000 to 200,000 clones, with roughly 85% found just once. The material sequenced was peripheral blood. The receptors here all came from a woman of 80 years or more with acute or convalescent COVID-19. Each CDR3 is given with its conserved first and last residue. The D gene is left open where the match is weak. Clone size is stated in some rows and not others, as once, few, many or a class when expanded.

V: TRBV6-5
D: -
length: 12
J: TRBJ1-1
size: -
DNA: TGTGCCAGCAGACAGAGGGTCACTGAAGCTTTCTTT
CDR3: CASRQRVTEAFF

V: TRBV6-5
D: -
length: 15
J: TRBJ1-2
size: -
DNA: TGTGCCAGCAGTTCGGGGACTGGCGCTAACTATGGCTACACCTTC
CDR3: CASSSGTGANYGYTF

V: TRBV2
D: TRBD1
length: 13
J: TRBJ1-1
size: -
DNA: TGTGCCAGCAAGGGGGCGTTGAACACTGAAGCTTTCTTT
CDR3: CASKGALNTEAFF

V: TRBV10-3
D: TRBD2
length: 14
J: TRBJ2-1
size: -
DNA: TGTGCCATCCGTAGCGGGGGGGGTTACAATGAGCAGTTCTTC
CDR3: CAIRSGGGYNEQFF

V: TRBV19
D: -
length: 15
J: TRBJ2-2
size: -
DNA: TGTGCCAGTAGTATTACTGTAGCGAACACCGGGGAGCTGTTTTTT
CDR3: CASSITVANTGELFF

V: TRBV5-1
D: TRBD1
length: 13
J: TRBJ2-7
size: -
DNA: TGCGCCAGCAGGCCTACAGGGGGCTACGAGCAGTACTTC
CDR3: CASRPTGGYEQYF

V: TRBV19
D: TRBD1
length: 15
J: TRBJ2-1
size: -
DNA: TGTGCCAGTAGATCCTGGACAGGGCGTAATAATGAGCAGTTCTTC
CDR3: CASRSWTGRNNEQFF

V: TRBV3-1/TRBV3-2
D: TRBD1
length: 17
J: TRBJ2-5
size: -
DNA: TGTGCCAGCAGCCCCACCGGTCGGACAGGGGGCTTCGAGACCCAGTACTTC
CDR3: CASSPTGRTGGFETQYF

V: TRBV7-2
D: -
length: 13
J: TRBJ2-1
size: -
DNA: TGTGCCAGTCAAAGACCGGGTTACAATGAGCAGTTCTTC
CDR3: CASQRPGYNEQFF

V: TRBV27
D: TRBD1
length: 15
J: TRBJ2-7
size: -
DNA: TGTGCCAGCAGAACCCTGGACAGGTTTTCCTACGAGCAGTACTTC
CDR3: CASRTLDRFSYEQYF

V: TRBV5-5
D: -
length: 16
J: TRBJ2-7
size: -
DNA: TGTGCCAGCAGCTTGGGAGGGGGTAACCTTGCCTACGAGCAGTACTTC
CDR3: CASSLGGGNLAYEQYF

V: TRBV19
D: -
length: 13
J: TRBJ1-5
size: -
DNA: TGTGCCAGTAGTATAGCTCCGGGACAGCCCCAGCATTTT
CDR3: CASSIAPGQPQHF

V: TRBV6-1
D: TRBD2
length: 16
J: TRBJ2-5
size: -
DNA: TGTGCCAGCAGTGAACTGCCTAGCGGGTACCAAGAGACCCAGTACTTC
CDR3: CASSELPSGYQETQYF

V: TRBV5-4
D: -
length: 14
J: TRBJ1-3
size: -
DNA: TGTGCCAGCAGCCCGACAGGAGCCGGAAACACCATATATTTT
CDR3: CASSPTGAGNTIYF

V: TRBV11-3
D: TRBD2
length: 15
J: TRBJ2-3
size: -
DNA: TGTGCCAGCAGCGACGAGCGGGGGAGCACAGATACGCAGTATTTT
CDR3: CASSDERGSTDTQYF

V: TRBV6-6
D: -
length: 12
J: TRBJ2-7
size: -
DNA: TGTGCCAGCAGTGACAGTTTCTACGAGCAGTACTTC
CDR3: CASSDSFYEQYF

V: TRBV10-3
D: TRBD1
length: 14
J: TRBJ1-1
size: -
DNA: TGTGCCATCAGCGGGACAGGGTTAGACACTGAAGCTTTCTTT
CDR3: CAISGTGLDTEAFF

V: TRBV7-2
D: -
length: 16
J: TRBJ2-7
size: -
DNA: TGTGCCAGCAGCGCTTCTTCCGGGACTCTCTCCTACGAGCAGTACTTC
CDR3: CASSASSGTLSYEQYF

V: TRBV10-1
D: -
length: 11
J: TRBJ2-1
size: -
DNA: TGCGCCAGCAGCGAGGGGCGAGAGCAGTTCTTC
CDR3: CASSEGREQFF

V: TRBV28
D: TRBD2
length: 13
J: TRBJ2-1
size: -
DNA: TGTGCCAGCAGTCTCCTCCTAGCGGGGGCTTTGTTCTTC
CDR3: CASSLLLAGALFF

V: TRBV24-1
D: -
length: 14
J: TRBJ2-3
size: -
DNA: TGTGCCACCAGTGAGAACAGGGCCCCAGATACGCAGTATTTT
CDR3: CATSENRAPDTQYF

V: TRBV7-2
D: -
length: 14
J: TRBJ2-7
size: -
DNA: TGTGCCAGCAGCTTGAGGCAGGGGTGGGACGAGCAGTACTTC
CDR3: CASSLRQGWDEQYF

V: TRBV5-6
D: TRBD1
length: 14
J: TRBJ2-7
size: -
DNA: TGTGCCAGCAGCTACCGCGGGACAGGGAATGAGCAGTACTTC
CDR3: CASSYRGTGNEQYF

V: TRBV7-2
D: -
length: 15
J: TRBJ1-3
size: -
DNA: TGTGCCAGCAGCTTAGGGGGGGGTTCCGGAAACACCATATATTTT
CDR3: CASSLGGGSGNTIYF

V: TRBV6-1
D: TRBD1
length: 19
J: TRBJ2-3
size: once
DNA: TGTGCCAGCAGTGAAAGGGGGGACAGGGCCCAAGTGGGCACAGATACGCAGTATTTT
CDR3: CASSERGDRAQVGTDTQYF

V: TRBV7-9
D: TRBD1
length: 15
J: TRBJ1-2
size: -
DNA: TGTGCCAGCACCCTAGGACAGGGGGCCTACTATGGCTACACCTTC
CDR3: CASTLGQGAYYGYTF

V: TRBV23-1
D: TRBD1
length: 17
J: TRBJ2-2
size: -
DNA: TGCGCCAGCAGTCAATCGGAAGGGGGCGCGAATGTCGGGGAGCTGTTTTTT
CDR3: CASSQSEGGANVGELFF

V: TRBV29-1
D: -
length: 10
J: TRBJ2-3
size: -
DNA: TGCAGCGTTGCGTTGGATACGCAGTATTTT
CDR3: CSVALDTQYF

V: TRBV5-6
D: TRBD1
length: 15
J: TRBJ1-1
size: -
DNA: TGTGCCAGCAGCTTTACCGGGACAGTGAACACTGAAGCTTTCTTT
CDR3: CASSFTGTVNTEAFF

V: TRBV7-8
D: TRBD2
length: 18
J: TRBJ2-7
size: -
DNA: TGTGCCAGCAGCTTAGTGGGACTAGCGGGAGGGCGCCCCTTCGAGCAGTACTTC
CDR3: CASSLVGLAGGRPFEQYF

V: TRBV6-2/TRBV6-3
D: TRBD2
length: 15
J: TRBJ2-5
size: -
DNA: TGTGCCAGCAGTACCCCCGGGGGGAATAAAGAGACCCAGTACTTC
CDR3: CASSTPGGNKETQYF

V: TRBV3-1/TRBV3-2
D: TRBD1
length: 19
J: TRBJ1-6
size: -
DNA: TGTGCCAGCAGCCAAGTGGCCCCAACCCGACAGGGCTTTAATTCACCCCTCCACTTT
CDR3: CASSQVAPTRQGFNSPLHF

V: TRBV30
D: -
length: 13
J: TRBJ1-4
size: -
DNA: TGTGCCTGGAGATACTCCTCCGGGGAAAAACTGTTTTTT
CDR3: CAWRYSSGEKLFF

V: TRBV11-3
D: -
length: 14
J: TRBJ2-1
size: -
DNA: TGTGCCAGCAGCTTAACCCTAGCGAACAATGAGCAGTTCTTC
CDR3: CASSLTLANNEQFF

V: TRBV5-4
D: -
length: 15
J: TRBJ1-3
size: -
DNA: TGTGCCAGCAGCCTTCAAGGGGGCTCTGGAAACACCATATATTTT
CDR3: CASSLQGGSGNTIYF

V: TRBV29-1
D: -
length: 15
J: TRBJ1-1
size: -
DNA: TGCAGCGTTGAGCGGGCCGGGACATTGAACACTGAAGCTTTCTTT
CDR3: CSVERAGTLNTEAFF

V: TRBV6-2/TRBV6-3
D: -
length: 18
J: TRBJ1-4
size: -
DNA: TGTGCCAGCAGTTACTCGCGGGACGGAGATCCGACTAATGAAAAACTGTTTTTT
CDR3: CASSYSRDGDPTNEKLFF

V: TRBV13
D: TRBD2
length: 18
J: TRBJ2-7
size: many
DNA: TGTGCCAGCAGCCTTGAAAATGCGCTAGCGGGAGGGCCCTACGAGCAGTACTTC
CDR3: CASSLENALAGGPYEQYF

V: TRBV5-5
D: -
length: 17
J: TRBJ1-5
size: -
DNA: TGTGCCAGCAGCTTGGTTATCGGGGGGATGGACAATCAGCCCCAGCATTTT
CDR3: CASSLVIGGMDNQPQHF

V: TRBV6-1
D: TRBD2
length: 15
J: TRBJ2-1
size: -
DNA: TGTGCCAGCAGTCTTAGCGGGAGCTCCTACAATGAGCAGTTCTTC
CDR3: CASSLSGSSYNEQFF

V: TRBV5-1
D: TRBD1
length: 16
J: TRBJ2-3
size: -
DNA: TGCGCCAGCAGAGGAGGGACAGGGGTCCCCACAGATACGCAGTATTTT
CDR3: CASRGGTGVPTDTQYF

V: TRBV7-8
D: -
length: 19
J: TRBJ1-3
size: few
DNA: TGTGCCAGCAGCTTAGCGGCAGGGCTAAGTGTACTCTCTGGAAACACCATATATTTT
CDR3: CASSLAAGLSVLSGNTIYF

V: TRBV6-5
D: -
length: 15
J: TRBJ1-1
size: medium-sized
DNA: TGTGCCAGCCTTCAGGGTCCGTGGGTAGACACTGAAGCTTTCTTT
CDR3: CASLQGPWVDTEAFF

V: TRBV15
D: -
length: 15
J: TRBJ2-1
size: once
DNA: TGTGCCACCAGCATAAACCGGGGCTCCTACAATGAGCAGTTCTTC
CDR3: CATSINRGSYNEQFF

V: TRBV5-1
D: TRBD2
length: 14
J: TRBJ2-1
size: -
DNA: TGCGCCAGCAGCCCGGGACTAGGCCACAATGAGCAGTTCTTC
CDR3: CASSPGLGHNEQFF

V: TRBV7-2
D: TRBD1
length: 14
J: TRBJ1-6
size: -
DNA: TGTGCCAGCAGCGCAGGGGGAGGAAATTCACCCCTCCACTTT
CDR3: CASSAGGGNSPLHF

V: TRBV7-2
D: -
length: 16
J: TRBJ2-5
size: -
DNA: TGTGCCAGCAGCCACGCCGGCGAGGGAATGAGGGAGACCCAGTACTTC
CDR3: CASSHAGEGMRETQYF

V: TRBV5-6
D: TRBD1
length: 16
J: TRBJ1-3
size: -
DNA: TGTGCCAGCAGCTTACTACTTGGGACAGCTGGAAACACCATATATTTT
CDR3: CASSLLLGTAGNTIYF

V: TRBV6-1
D: -
length: 16
J: TRBJ1-1
size: -
DNA: TGTGCCAGCAGTGAAGCGTCCTACGGTCCTCGGGCTGAAGCTTTCTTT
CDR3: CASSEASYGPRAEAFF

V: TRBV30
D: -
length: 14
J: TRBJ2-5
size: -
DNA: TGTGCCTGGAGTGTAGGGGGGGATAGGGAGACCCAGTACTTC
CDR3: CAWSVGGDRETQYF

V: TRBV9
D: TRBD1
length: 15
J: TRBJ1-2
size: -
DNA: TGTGCCAGCAAGCGAGGGACAGGGTTAAACTATGGCTACACCTTC
CDR3: CASKRGTGLNYGYTF

V: TRBV3-1/TRBV3-2
D: -
length: 13
J: TRBJ2-7
size: -
DNA: TGTGCCAGCAGCCCAGGGGGGTCCCACGAGCAGTACTTC
CDR3: CASSPGGSHEQYF

V: TRBV6-2/TRBV6-3
D: -
length: 16
J: TRBJ2-3
size: -
DNA: TGTGCCAGCAGTTACTTGGGGGCCTCTTTAGCAGATACGCAGTATTTT
CDR3: CASSYLGASLADTQYF

V: TRBV24-1
D: TRBD1
length: 11
J: TRBJ2-1
size: once
DNA: TGTGCCACCACGGACAGGGGCGAGCAGTTCTTC
CDR3: CATTDRGEQFF

V: TRBV19
D: -
length: 14
J: TRBJ2-2
size: -
DNA: TGTGCCTCTGGAGGGAGATCGAACACCGGGGAGCTGTTTTTT
CDR3: CASGGRSNTGELFF

V: TRBV5-1
D: TRBD2
length: 15
J: TRBJ2-7
size: once
DNA: TGCGCCAGCAGCGGGCGAGTGGCTAGCGGGAACGAGCAGTACTTC
CDR3: CASSGRVASGNEQYF